These 22 T cell receptor beta chains came from one sample sequenced in a study of T-cell reconstitution after alpha-beta-depleted transplantation in children. The TCRbeta library incorporated unique molecular identifiers. Via MiXCR, TCRdb re-called the PCR reads, giving one row per CDR3 protein. The sample carries just over 950,000 distinct CDR3 sequences, 25% to 35% recorded once. This specimen was PBMCs, mostly from graft donor cells, taken 360 days after TCRalphabeta/CD19-depleted stem cell transplant. The receptors originated from a boy under three years old who had a stem cell transplant for SCID, so the T cells may come from the graft donor.

The table lists this clonotype with a few counts. The chain combines TRBV6-1 with TRBJ1-3; 8 bases fit TRBD1. The CDR3 is made up of 13 amino acids. V lost 6 bases to trimming and J lost 6 bases; unmatched junction nucleotides: 4. Germline V gene lookup returns CDR1 MNHNS and CDR2 SASEGT. The CDR3 coding sequence is TGTGCCAGCAGCCGACAGGGGTTAAACACCATATATTTT. As protein: CASSRQGLNTIYF.

This clonotype was seen more than once but under ten times. The J gene is TRBJ2-7, the V gene TRBV24-1; 7 bases fit TRBD1. Germline V gives CDR1 KGHDR, CDR2 SFDVKD. Trimming took 1 base from V and 3 from J; bases not matched to a gene: 5. This CDR3 comprises 15 residues. The CDR3 loop is CATSDLGGPDYEQYF. Written as DNA, the CDR3 is TGTGCCACCAGTGATTTAGGGGGCCCGGACTACGAGCAGTACTTC.

This clonotype was seen more than once but under ten times. The V gene is TRBV12-3 or TRBV12-4, the J gene TRBJ2-2, with 9 nucleotides matching TRBD1. The CDR3 has 16 amino acids. J was trimmed by 4 bases and V by 3 bases; bases with no gene match: 6. CDR3 sequence reads: CASSFPGTGSTGELFF. The CDR3 nucleotides read TGTGCCAGCAGTTTCCCCGGGACAGGGTCCACCGGGGAGCTGTTTTTT.

This clonotype was found a few times. This chain links TRBV20-1 with TRBJ2-7; D call uncertain. The V end lost 3 bases, the J end lost 9 bases, and 18 bases lay between the germline ends. The CDR3 contains 13 residues. Germline V gene data show CDR1 as DFQATT and CDR2 as SNEGSKA (reference sequence). The CDR3 DNA follows: TGCAGTGCTAGCGTCCCGCCACCCTCTAGGCAGTACTTC. Translation gives CSASVPPPSRQYF.

The CDR3 nucleotides read TGTGCCAGCAGTTTTGCTCGGACAACCTATGGCTACACCTTC. It yields the protein CASSFARTTYGYTF. The chain uses TRBV27 and TRBJ1-2; possible D gene TRBD1, 5 bases. The CDR3 extends over 14 amino acids. Germline V CDR1 and CDR2: MNHEY, SMNVEV (reference sequence). Between the trimmed V and J ends, which lost 3 bases and 4 bases, there was a span of 12 bases.

This clonotype occurred many times. The rearrangement links TRBV6-5 to TRBJ2-1, with 7 bases aligning to TRBD1. Germline CDR1 reads MNHEY; CDR2 reads SVGAGI. V was pared by 3 bases and J by 3 bases, with 8 bases of the junction left unmatched. This CDR3 has 16 amino acids. The CDR3 nucleotides read TGTGCCAGCAGTTATTCCGGGACAGTCGGCTACAATGAGCAGTTCTTC. This gives the protein CASSYSGTVGYNEQFF.

CDR3 protein: CASSDNRRYNEQFF. The CDR3 bases are TGTGCCAGCAGTGATAACAGGCGATACAATGAGCAGTTCTTC. The chain links TRBV25-1 to TRBJ2-1; a weak D match, TRBD1 (5 bases). V lost 3 bases and J lost 4, with 10 bases in between. CDR3 length equals 14 residues. From germline, CDR1 is MGHDK and CDR2 SYGVNS.

This clonotype showed up just a few times. J is TRBJ2-3 and V is TRBV29-1; D tentatively reads TRBD1 or TRBD2 (5 bases each). Germline V gene sequence: CDR1 SQVTM, CDR2 ANQGSEA. V lost 6 bases to trimming and J lost 2 bases, with 21 bases between them. The CDR3 extends over 16 amino acids. The CDR3 is CSVYLRDRPPTDTQYF. The CDR3, as DNA: TGCAGCGTCTACTTAAGGGACCGGCCACCCACAGATACGCAGTATTTT.

The genes are TRBV6-1 and TRBJ2-1, with D tentatively TRBD1 (6 bases). The germline V gene encodes CDR1 MNHNS and CDR2 SASEGT. The length of the CDR3 is 15 residues. Trimming cost V 6 bases and J 2 bases, with 14 bases left between them. The CDR3 loop reads CASRDRYAAYNEQFF. The CDR3 region has the DNA TGTGCCAGCAGAGACAGGTACGCTGCCTACAATGAGCAGTTCTTC.

The chain is built from TRBV11-2 and TRBJ1-2; D possibly corresponds to TRBD1 (6 bases). The CDR3 has 15 amino acids. Germline values: CDR1 SGHAT, CDR2 FQNNGV. Trimming took 4 bases from V and 2 from J, leaving 14 bases between them. The CDR3 nucleotides read TGTGCCAGCAGCTCCCCCCTAGGACAGAACTATGGCTACACCTTC. This gives the protein CASSSPLGQNYGYTF.

V is TRBV21-1 and J is TRBJ1-2; the DNA was not used to check the table's D call, TRBD1. TRBV21-1 constitutes a pseudogene. This CDR3 spans 14 amino acids. In nucleotides, the CDR3 is TGTGCCAGCAGCCCGTTGGGGGGGCGTGGAGGCTACACCTTC. Amino acid sequence: CASSPLGGRGGYTF.

This chain connects TRBV29-1 to TRBJ2-3, with a tentative D call TRBD1 (6 bases). Deletions cut 1 base from V and 2 bases from J, with 19 bases between. The CDR3 has 17 residues. Germline V gives CDR1 SQVTM, CDR2 ANQGSEA. The CDR3: CSVEARGLGLHTDTQYF. For the CDR3, the DNA is TGCAGCGTTGAAGCGAGGGGGTTGGGCCTACACACAGATACGCAGTATTTT.

This CDR3 reads CASSKGTRQETQYF. Written as DNA, the CDR3 is TGTGCCAGTAGCAAAGGGACACGACAAGAGACCCAGTACTTC. This chain uses TRBV19 with TRBJ2-5; D is possibly TRBD1 (6 bases). The germline CDR1 and CDR2 sequences are LNHDA and SQIVND (reference sequence). The CDR3 length is 14 residues. With 6 bases removed from V and 2 bases from J, the gap between germline ends came to 13 bases.

In its sample, this clonotype was seen a few times. The V call is TRBV12-3 or TRBV12-4, the J call TRBJ1-5; D is undetermined. The CDR3 is 13 amino acids. V dropped 1 base and J dropped 8 bases, with 9 bases sitting between them. DNA of the CDR3: TGTGCCAGCAGTTTAGTCCCCGGGGAGCCCCAGCATTTT. It specifies CASSLVPGEPQHF.

This clonotype was counted at least ten times. V and J are TRBV4-3 and TRBJ2-3; weak D call: TRBD2 (5 bases). Germline V CDR1 and CDR2: LGHNA, YSLEER. The CDR3 is 17 amino acids. Trimming removed 0 bases at V and 7 bases at J, with 20 bases between. This CDR3 reads CASSQDHYGGQVHTQYF. The CDR3 bases are TGCGCCAGCAGCCAAGATCATTACGGCGGGCAGGTCCATACGCAGTATTTT.

The chain recombines TRBV15 with TRBJ1-3, with a possible D match to TRBD1 (6 bases). Per the germline V gene, CDR1 is LNHNV and CDR2 is YYDKDF (reference sequence). The V end was cut by 0 bases, the J end by 2 bases, with 8 bases between. The CDR3 runs to 15 residues. The CDR3 here is CATSRDNRAGNTIYF. The CDR3 DNA reads TGTGCCACCAGCAGAGATAACAGGGCTGGAAACACCATATATTTT. The whole variable domain, filled in from reference TRBV15 and TRBJ1-3, reads DAMVIQNPRYQVTQFGKPVTLSCSQTLNHNVMYWYQQKSSQAPKLLFHYYDKDFNNEADTPDNFQSRRPNTSFCFLDIRSPGLGDTAMYLCATSRDNRAGNTIYFGEGSWLTVV.

The chain uses TRBV12-3 or TRBV12-4 and TRBJ1-1; perhaps TRBD1 as D (5 bases). The CDR3 consists of 14 residues. Trimming removed 6 bases at V and 4 bases at J, with 15 bases between. DNA for the CDR3: TGTGCCAGCAGCGACGGCGGTGGGGCCACTGAAGCTTTCTTT. Translated, it gives CASSDGGGATEAFF.

This clonotype was counted only a few times. The genes are TRBV5-1 and TRBJ1-3, with D tentatively TRBD1 (5 bases). From germline, CDR1 is SGHRS and CDR2 YFSETQ. V dropped 0 bases and J dropped 2 bases, with 12 bases sitting between them. This CDR3 has 16 residues. The CDR3 region is CASSLGLGTAGNTIYF. The CDR3 DNA reads TGCGCCAGCAGCTTGGGGCTTGGGACGGCTGGAAACACCATATATTTT.

In this sample, this clonotype turned up a few times. V is TRBV6-5 and J is TRBJ2-3; D gene unclear. V shed 2 bases and J shed 2 bases, with 5 bases lying between them. The CDR3 sequence is 13 residues long. CDR1 MNHEY and CDR2 SVGAGI come from the germline V gene. This chain's CDR3 is CASSYPDTDTQYF. In DNA form, the CDR3 reads TGTGCCAGCAGTTACCCGGACACAGATACGCAGTATTTT.

The chain employs TRBV3-1 and TRBJ2-3, with 10 bases identical to TRBD2. The CDR3 is made up of 18 amino acids. CDR1 is LGHDT, CDR2 YNNKEL, per germline (reference sequence). The junction had 12 bases not matched to a gene; V was cut back by 4 bases and J by 2 bases. CDR3 in amino acids: CASSPGRFSGGNTDTQYF. CDR3 sequence (DNA): TGTGCCAGCAGCCCGGGGAGGTTTAGCGGGGGGAACACAGATACGCAGTATTTT.

This clonotype was picked up a small number of times. V is TRBV5-1 and J is TRBJ2-7; D unresolved. This CDR3 has 15 amino acids. The V gene lost 2 bases and the J gene lost 0 bases, with 12 bases spanning the gap. The V gene's germline CDR1 is SGHRS and CDR2 YFSETQ. Here the CDR3 DNA reads TGCGCCAGCAGCTTACTCCCGGGCCTCTCCTACGAGCAGTACTTC. This translates into CASSLLPGLSYEQYF. Full variable domain (remainder filled in from reference TRBV5-1 and TRBJ2-7): KAGVTQTPRYLIKTRGQQVTLSCSPISGHRSVSWYQQTPGQGLQFLFEYFSETQRNKGNFPGRFSGRQFSNSRSEMNVSTLELGDSALYLCASSLLPGLSYEQYFGPGTRLTVT.

The J gene is TRBJ2-1, the V gene TRBV2; D unresolved. V gave up 6 bases and J gave up 6 bases, with 6 bases separating them. This CDR3 comprises 11 residues. Germline V gives CDR1 SNHLY, CDR2 FYNNEI. CDR3 residues: CASSGLNEQFF. The CDR3 DNA reads TGTGCCAGCAGCGGCCTCAATGAGCAGTTCTTC.